These T cell receptor beta chains were read from a single sample in a study of lymphopenia after photon versus proton radiotherapy. This table comes from immunoSEQ multiplex PCR, and its TCRdb copy is limited to in-frame clones, with some not included. In the table there are 50,000 to 70,000 clones, 87% of which are singletons. The source was peripheral blood, collected from a patient treated with proton-based radiotherapy. The receptors were sampled from an elderly man with esophageal cancer. CDR3s include the opening cysteine and the closing phenylalanine or tryptophan. The order of the fields is D gene, clone size, J gene, V gene, CDR3 DNA, CDR3 protein. D genes are given only for firm matches. A row's size may be missing; if present it is once, few, many or a size class.

>TRBD1|few|TRBJ2-7|TRBV11-3
TGTGCCAGCAGTACCAACAGGGGACGTTCCTACGAGCAGTACTTC
CASSTNRGRSYEQYF
>TRBD2|.|TRBJ2-1|TRBV4-3
TGCGCCAGCAGCCCCCGACTAGCGGGGGGGCGAAACGATGAGCAGTTCTTC
CASSPRLAGGRNDEQFF
>TRBD1|once|TRBJ2-7|TRBV27
TGTGCCAGCAGGTCAGGGGGCACCTACGAGCAGTACTTC
CASRSGGTYEQYF
>.|.|TRBJ2-7|TRBV7-9
TGTGCCAGCAGCTTTGGGTTGGGGGACGGGGAGCAGTACTTC
CASSFGLGDGEQYF
>.|.|TRBJ1-6|TRBV4-3
TGCGCCAGCAGCCAAGACAGAGCGCCCAACTATAATTCACCCCTCCACTTT
CASSQDRAPNYNSPLHF
>.|once|TRBJ1-1|TRBV6-5
TGTGCCAGCAGTTACACGGCAGGGAACACTGAAGCTTTCTTT
CASSYTAGNTEAFF
>.|.|TRBJ1-6|TRBV9
TGTGCCAGCAGCGTAGGGGAGGGGGGAACCTATAATTCACCCCTCCACTTT
CASSVGEGGTYNSPLHF
>TRBD1|once|TRBJ2-7|TRBV5-6
TGTGCCAGCAGCGGGACAGGGGGCTTTTCCTACGAGCAGTACTTC
CASSGTGGFSYEQYF
>.|.|TRBJ2-3|TRBV13
TGTGCCAGCAGCTTTACAGGGATCACAGATACGCAGTATTTT
CASSFTGITDTQYF
>TRBD1|.|TRBJ2-5|TRBV7-2
TGTGCCAGCAGCCCCTGGACAGGGGGCCGTCAAGGAGAGACCCAGTACTTC
CASSPWTGGRQGETQYF
>TRBD2|.|TRBJ2-2|TRBV7-2
TGTGCCAGCAGTCTAGCGGGAGCCGGGGAGCTGTTTTTT
CASSLAGAGELFF
>TRBD1|.|TRBJ1-6|TRBV10-3
TGTGCCATCAGTTCCCTAGACAGGGGCGATTCACCCCTCCACTTT
CAISSLDRGDSPLHF
>.|.|TRBJ2-5|TRBV2
TGTGCCAGCAGTGACCGGGGTCAAGAGACCCAGTACTTC
CASSDRGQETQYF
>TRBD2|.|TRBJ2-1|TRBV6-5
TGTGCCAGCAGTTACCCAAGCGGGAGTTCCTACAATGAGCAGTTCTTC
CASSYPSGSSYNEQFF
>TRBD1|.|TRBJ1-4|TRBV13
TGTGCCAGCAGCCAGACGACAGGGCTTAATGAAAAACTGTTTTTT
CASSQTTGLNEKLFF
>.|.|TRBJ2-3|TRBV7-3
TGTGCCAGCAGCCTAGGACTACACGCGGATACGCAGTATTTT
CASSLGLHADTQYF
>.|.|TRBJ2-5|TRBV7-2
TGTGCCAGCAGCTTCAGTCGGGGAGAGACCCAGTACTTC
CASSFSRGETQYF
>.|many|TRBJ1-6|TRBV5-1
TGCGCCAGCAGCTTGGAACAGAATAATTCACCCCTCCACTTT
CASSLEQNNSPLHF
>TRBD2|few|TRBJ2-7|TRBV7-2
TGTGCCAGCAGCTTTAAAGCGGGGGTGTCTGGTGAGCAGTACTTC
CASSFKAGVSGEQYF
>.|.|TRBJ2-1|TRBV19
TGTGCCAGTACCAATAGGGGGTCCTCCTACAATGAGCAGTTCTTC
CASTNRGSSYNEQFF
>.|once|TRBJ2-4|TRBV5-6
TGTGCCAGCAGCTTCGGACCGGGGGTCATTCAGTACTTC
CASSFGPGVIQYF
>TRBD1|.|TRBJ1-4|TRBV29-1
TGCAGCGTTGAACACAGGGGGCACGAAAAACTGTTTTTT
CSVEHRGHEKLFF
>.|once|TRBJ2-5|TRBV7-9
TGTGCCAGCAGCTTACCGGTCCAAGAGACCCAGTACTTC
CASSLPVQETQYF
>TRBD1|.|TRBJ1-5|TRBV9
TGTGCCAGCAGCCCCGGGACAGGGGGTAACAATCAGCCCCAGCATTTT
CASSPGTGGNNQPQHF
>TRBD1|.|TRBJ2-1|TRBV29-1
TGCAGCGTTGAAGTAGGGAAGGGGGCTTCATACAATGAGCAGTTCTTC
CSVEVGKGASYNEQFF
>TRBD1|.|TRBJ2-5|TRBV27
TGTGCCAGCAGTTTCGACAGGGGGGCAGGAGAGACCCAGTACTTC
CASSFDRGAGETQYF
>TRBD1|.|TRBJ2-1|TRBV2
TGTGCCAGCAGTTTGGACAGGCCCCCCTACAATGAGCAGTTCTTC
CASSLDRPPYNEQFF
>TRBD1|.|TRBJ1-6|TRBV19
TGTGCCAGTAGACTGGACAGGGGCGATTCACCCCTCCACTTT
CASRLDRGDSPLHF